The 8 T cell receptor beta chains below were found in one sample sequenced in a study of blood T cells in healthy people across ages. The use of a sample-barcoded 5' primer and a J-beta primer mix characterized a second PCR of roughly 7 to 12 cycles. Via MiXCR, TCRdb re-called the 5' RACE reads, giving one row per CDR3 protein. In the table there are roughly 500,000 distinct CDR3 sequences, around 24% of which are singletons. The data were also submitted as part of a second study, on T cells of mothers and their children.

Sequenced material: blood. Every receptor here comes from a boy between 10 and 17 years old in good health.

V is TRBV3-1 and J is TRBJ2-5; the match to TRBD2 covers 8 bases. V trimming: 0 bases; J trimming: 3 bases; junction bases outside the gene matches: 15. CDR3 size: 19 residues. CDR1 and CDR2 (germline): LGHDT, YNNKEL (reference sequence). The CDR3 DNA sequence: TGTGCCAGCAGCCAAGATTTTGGAGAGAGCGGGAGAGGGAAAGAGACCCAGTACTTC. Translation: CASSQDFGESGRGKETQYF.

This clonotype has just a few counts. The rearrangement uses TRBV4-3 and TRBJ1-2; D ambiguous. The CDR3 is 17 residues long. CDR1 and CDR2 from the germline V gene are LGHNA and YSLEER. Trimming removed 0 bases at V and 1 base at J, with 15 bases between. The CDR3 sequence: CASSQDGQVGYNYGYTF. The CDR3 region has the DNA TGCGCCAGCAGCCAAGATGGTCAGGTGGGATATAACTATGGCTACACCTTC.

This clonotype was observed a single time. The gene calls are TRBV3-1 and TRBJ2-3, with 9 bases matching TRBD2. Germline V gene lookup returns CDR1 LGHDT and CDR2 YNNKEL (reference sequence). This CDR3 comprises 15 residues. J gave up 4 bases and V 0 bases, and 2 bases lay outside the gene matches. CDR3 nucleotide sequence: TGTGCCAGCAGCCAAGAGACTAGCGGCGCAGATACGCAGTATTTT. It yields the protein CASSQETSGADTQYF.

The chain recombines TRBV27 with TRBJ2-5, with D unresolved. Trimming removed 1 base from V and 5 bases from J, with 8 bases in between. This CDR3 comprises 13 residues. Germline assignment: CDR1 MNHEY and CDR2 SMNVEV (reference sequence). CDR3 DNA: TGTGCCAGCAGTTTATTAGGGTATGAGACCCAGTACTTC. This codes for CASSLLGYETQYF.

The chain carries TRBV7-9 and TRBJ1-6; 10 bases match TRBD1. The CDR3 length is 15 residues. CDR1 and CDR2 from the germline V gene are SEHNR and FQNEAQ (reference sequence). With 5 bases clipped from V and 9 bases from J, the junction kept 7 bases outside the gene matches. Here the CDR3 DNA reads TGTGCCAGCAGCCCGATCCGGGACAGGGGTTCACCCCTCCACTTT. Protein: CASSPIRDRGSPLHF.

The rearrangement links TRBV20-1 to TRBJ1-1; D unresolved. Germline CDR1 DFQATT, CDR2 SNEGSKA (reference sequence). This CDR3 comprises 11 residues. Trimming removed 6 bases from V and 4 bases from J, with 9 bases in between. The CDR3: CSAILVTEAFF. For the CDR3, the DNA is TGCAGTGCCATACTGGTCACTGAAGCTTTCTTT.

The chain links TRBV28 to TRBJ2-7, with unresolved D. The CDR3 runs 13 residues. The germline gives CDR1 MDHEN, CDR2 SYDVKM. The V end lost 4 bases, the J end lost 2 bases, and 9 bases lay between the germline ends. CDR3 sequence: CASSSIAPYEQYF. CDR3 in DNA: TGTGCCAGCAGTTCCATCGCACCCTACGAGCAGTACTTC.

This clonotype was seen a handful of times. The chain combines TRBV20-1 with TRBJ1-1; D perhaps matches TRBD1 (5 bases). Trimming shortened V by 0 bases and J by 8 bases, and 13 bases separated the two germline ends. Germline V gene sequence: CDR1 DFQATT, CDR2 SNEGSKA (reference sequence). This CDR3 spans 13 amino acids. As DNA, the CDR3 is TGCAGTGCTAGAGATTGGGGGGATCACGAAGCTTTCTTT. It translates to CSARDWGDHEAFF.